This T cell receptor beta chain was observed in a study of blood T cell repertoires in COVID-19. The data were produced by immunoSEQ multiplex PCR, yet TCRdb's version contains in-frame clones alone and is incomplete. The table shows under 300,000 clones, with around 87% occurring only once. The sample taken for sequencing was PBMCs or T cells enriched from blood (not recorded which). The source of this sequence is a woman between 45 and 65 years old who had recovered from COVID-19.

CDR3 protein: CASSPPGTVYGYTF. CDR3 nucleotides: TGTGCCAGCAGCCCCCCCGGGACAGTCTATGGCTACACCTTC. The gene calls are TRBV9 and TRBJ1-2, with TRBD1 identical over 7 bases. CDR3 length: 14 amino acids. The V segment lost 4 bases and the J segment 4 bases; nucleotides outside the gene matches: 7. Germline V gene sequence: CDR1 SGDLS, CDR2 YYNGEE.